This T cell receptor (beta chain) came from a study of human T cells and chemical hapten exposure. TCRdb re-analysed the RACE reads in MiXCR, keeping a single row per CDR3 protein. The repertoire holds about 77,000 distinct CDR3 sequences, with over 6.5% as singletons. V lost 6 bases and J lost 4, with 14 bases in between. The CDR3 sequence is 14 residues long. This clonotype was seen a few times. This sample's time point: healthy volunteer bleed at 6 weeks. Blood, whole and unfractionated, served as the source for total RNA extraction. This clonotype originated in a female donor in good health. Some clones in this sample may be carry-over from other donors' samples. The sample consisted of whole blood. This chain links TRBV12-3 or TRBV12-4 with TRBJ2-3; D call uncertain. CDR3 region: CASSPIGSADTQYF. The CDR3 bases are TGTGCCAGCAGCCCTATTGGAAGCGCAGATACGCAGTATTTT.